The text below deals with one T cell receptor (beta chain). Other DNA sequences in this specimen translate into the identical CDR3. Sequencing used immunoSEQ multiplex PCR; TCRdb keeps in-frame clones, though not all of them. This table holds 300,000 or so clones, 86% found once. This entry belongs to a study of blood T cell repertoires in COVID-19. Background on the study: The analysed material was cDNA or gDNA that came from T cells, B-cell-depleted T cells, or PBMCs.

Germline loops: CDR1 MNHEY, CDR2 SVGAGI. The CDR3 runs 16 residues. Trimming removed 2 bases from V and 1 base from J; junction bases left unmatched: 3. This receptor was taken from a woman in her forties or fifties with acute or convalescent COVID-19. The sample comprised peripheral blood. This chain links TRBV6-5 with TRBJ2-3; the match to TRBD1 covers 10 bases. The CDR3, as DNA: TGTGCCAGCAGTTACACCGGGACAGGGGGCACAGATACGCAGTATTTT. Residues: CASSYTGTGGTDTQYF.